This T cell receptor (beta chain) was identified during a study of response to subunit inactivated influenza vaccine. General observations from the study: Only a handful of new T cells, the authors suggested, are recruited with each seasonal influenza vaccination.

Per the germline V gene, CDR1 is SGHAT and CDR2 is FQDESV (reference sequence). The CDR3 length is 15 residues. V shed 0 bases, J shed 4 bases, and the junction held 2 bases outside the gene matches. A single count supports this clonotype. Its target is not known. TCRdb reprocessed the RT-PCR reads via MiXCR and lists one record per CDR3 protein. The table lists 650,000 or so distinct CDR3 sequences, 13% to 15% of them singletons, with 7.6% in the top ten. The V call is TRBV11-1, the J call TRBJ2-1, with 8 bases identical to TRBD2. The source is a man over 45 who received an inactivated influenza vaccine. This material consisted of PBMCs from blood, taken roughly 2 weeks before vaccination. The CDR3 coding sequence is TGTGCCAGCAGCTTAGCCCGCGGGGGGTACAATGAGCAGTTCTTC. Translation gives CASSLARGGYNEQFF.